This TCR beta chain is from a study of blood T cell repertoires in COVID-19. Study in general: There were acute and convalescent COVID-19 samples, and they came from the United States, Italy and Spain. In each case, the material was cDNA or gDNA derived from T cells, B-cell-depleted T cells, or PBMCs.

This clone was observed a single time. Authors' analysis steps: By means of reference gene primer amplification, nucleated cell counts were estimated. Method: immunoSEQ multiplex PCR; TCRdb's copy keeps in-frame clones and lacks some. From that table come the V and J calls and clone size; the DNA was used to work out D and trimming. This table has roughly 320,000 clones, around 87% appearing once. The CDR3 totals 13 residues. V lost 4 bases, J lost 8 bases, and 13 bases lay in between. Germline V lookup: CDR1 SGHNT, CDR2 YYREEE (reference sequence). Sequencing input: peripheral blood. The rearrangement links TRBV5-4 to TRBJ2-1; D is possibly TRBD2 (6 bases). The source of this sequence is a man between 65 and 85 years old with acute or convalescent COVID-19. The CDR3 DNA sequence: TGTGCCAGCAGCCCGGGAGACGGGGATGAGCAGTTCTTC. It is translated as CASSPGDGDEQFF.